These 24 T cell receptor beta chains were all obtained from the same sample, sequenced in a study of regulatory T cells in long-lasting Graves disease. Combining iRepertoire HTBI primers with Arm-PCR of CDR3 regions, the authors built TCR beta libraries. One entry per CDR3 protein results from TCRdb running MiXCR on the multiplex PCR reads. Altogether 400,000 to 450,000 distinct CDR3 sequences are present, less than 25% being singletons, with the ten largest covering roughly a quarter. This sample's time point: persistent/refractory GD, antithyroid drugs over 5 years with positive TRAb. PBMC RNA served as the TCR library source. The sequences come from peripheral blood mononuclear cells (PBMCs), collected when the disease was refractory, from a patient treated with antithyroid drugs. These receptors all come from a female donor with Graves disease.

This clonotype was recorded only once. A clone one base away is much larger, so this may be a read error. The DNA for the CDR3 is TGTGCCAGCAGCTTATCTAGCAGCAATGGAGAGACCCAGTACTTC. Its protein product is CASSLSSSNGETQYF. The chain uses TRBV7-2 and TRBJ2-5; D might be TRBD2 (5 bases). The germline V and J ends were trimmed by 2 bases and 4 bases, with 14 bases remaining between them. The CDR3 consists of 15 residues. Germline CDR1 reads SGHTA; CDR2 reads FQGNSA.

This clonotype was observed at least ten times. The chain carries TRBV7-3 and TRBJ2-7; 7 nucleotides match TRBD1. Trimming removed 5 bases from V and 3 bases from J; junction bases left unmatched: 4. CDR3 length: 13 amino acids. Germline V gene sequence: CDR1 SGHTA, CDR2 FQGTGA. Here the CDR3 reads CASSPRQGYEQYF. In nucleotides, the CDR3 is TGTGCCAGCAGCCCAAGACAGGGCTACGAGCAGTACTTC.

The chain links TRBV30 to TRBJ2-5, with 7 bases that match TRBD1. This CDR3 region has 15 residues. From germline, CDR1 is GTSNPN and CDR2 SVGIG (reference sequence). V dropped 5 bases and J dropped 0; count of bases not matched to a gene: 9. CDR3 sequence: CAWAAGTAYQETQYF. Written as DNA, the CDR3 is TGTGCCTGGGCCGCCGGGACAGCGTACCAAGAGACCCAGTACTTC.

This clonotype was detected ten times or more. The V and J genes are TRBV7-2 and TRBJ1-4; a weak D match, TRBD1 (6 bases). The CDR3 has 15 amino acids. The germline V gene encodes CDR1 SGHTA and CDR2 FQGNSA. V dropped 4 bases and J dropped 5 bases, with 14 bases sitting between them. CDR3: CASSSQGKGNEKLFF. CDR3 nucleotides: TGTGCCAGCAGCTCTCAGGGGAAAGGGAATGAAAAACTGTTTTTT.

This clonotype was found many times. The chain recombines TRBV11-2 with TRBJ1-2; D is possibly TRBD1 (6 bases). V lost 6 bases to trimming and J lost 2 bases, with 10 bases between them. The length of the CDR3 is 13 residues. The germline CDR1 and CDR2 sequences are SGHAT and FQNNGV. In nucleotides, the CDR3 is TGTGCCAGCAGATCTGGACAGAACTATGGCTACACCTTC. Translated, it gives CASRSGQNYGYTF.

This clonotype came up a few times. The V call is TRBV7-2, the J call TRBJ2-2; 7 nucleotides align to TRBD2. Per the germline V gene, CDR1 is SGHTA and CDR2 is FQGNSA. There are 16 residues in the CDR3. V lost 8 bases, J lost 6 bases, and 15 bases stayed unmatched. The CDR3 sequence: CASSAAQTSRAGELFF. The DNA of the CDR3 is TGTGCCAGCTCCGCAGCCCAGACTAGCAGGGCCGGGGAGCTGTTTTTT.

This clonotype was found a few times. The V call is TRBV5-1, the J call TRBJ2-7; no clear D gene. The CDR3 contains 15 residues. Trimming shortened V by 2 bases and J by 1 base, and 13 bases separated the two germline ends. The germline gives CDR1 SGHRS, CDR2 YFSETQ. The CDR3 nucleotides read TGCGCCAGCAGCTTCCTGGGGATGAGTTCCTACGAGCAGTACTTC. It codes for CASSFLGMSSYEQYF.

This clonotype was found many times. This chain joins TRBV28 and TRBJ1-1; D uncertain. The V gene's germline CDR1 is MDHEN and CDR2 SYDVKM. The CDR3 spans 12 residues. Trimming took off 0 bases at V and 12 bases at J, with 11 bases between the two ends. The chain's CDR3 is CASSLWDRGTFF. The CDR3 DNA sequence: TGTGCCAGCAGTTTATGGGATCGGGGAACTTTCTTT.

This clonotype was observed a few times. The V call is TRBV5-1, the J call TRBJ2-7, with D perhaps matching TRBD2 (6 bases). Trimming took 5 bases from V and 2 from J, leaving 14 bases between them. This CDR3 contains 14 residues. The germline V gene has CDR1 SGHRS and CDR2 YFSETQ. This CDR3 is CASRQAGGTYEQYF. The CDR3, as DNA: TGCGCCAGCAGACAAGCGGGTGGAACCTACGAGCAGTACTTC.

In its sample, this clonotype was seen a few times. This chain links TRBV6-2 or TRBV6-3 with TRBJ1-1; D is uncertain. The germline V gene encodes CDR1 MNHEY and CDR2 SVGEGT. The CDR3 sequence is 14 residues long. Trimming took off 8 bases at V and 1 base at J, with 14 bases between the two ends. CDR3 loop: CASFRVGPNTEAFF. CDR3 DNA: TGTGCCAGCTTCCGCGTTGGACCGAACACTGAAGCTTTCTTT.

This clonotype was observed a few times. This rearrangement joins TRBV10-3 to TRBJ1-2; D gene uncertain. CDR3 size: 11 residues. Trimming cost V 11 bases and J 7 bases, with 14 bases left between them. CDR1 and CDR2 (germline): ENHRY, SYGVKD. In DNA, the CDR3 is TGTGCCCTTGCGTGGGAGGGTGGCTACACCTTC. It specifies CALAWEGGYTF.

This clonotype was picked up many times. The V call is TRBV28, the J call TRBJ2-2, with D perhaps matching TRBD1 or TRBD2 (5 bases each). Germline lookup yields CDR1 MDHEN and CDR2 SYDVKM. This CDR3 region has 16 residues. V lost 3 bases and J lost 5, with 16 bases in between. The CDR3: CASSFRWGRETGELFF. The CDR3 region has the DNA TGTGCCAGCAGTTTTCGGTGGGGCAGGGAGACCGGGGAGCTGTTTTTT.

The table lists this clonotype with many counts. The V gene is TRBV2, the J gene TRBJ2-5, with 9 bases matching TRBD2. The CDR3 contains 14 residues. Germline V gene data show CDR1 as SNHLY and CDR2 as FYNNEI. V was pared by 4 bases and J by 1 base, with 1 base of the junction left unmatched. The CDR3 sequence is CASSATSGQETQYF. The CDR3, as DNA: TGTGCCAGCAGTGCGACTAGCGGCCAAGAGACCCAGTACTTC.

This clonotype was observed a few times. This clone may be a read error of a much larger clone one base away. This is likely a read error, given that the CDR3 carries no conserved phenylalanine or tryptophan at its end. This chain connects TRBV7-8 to TRBJ1-1; unclear D gene. Germline CDR1 and CDR2: SGHVS and FQNEAQ. Trimming removed 1 base at V and 6 bases at J, with 15 bases between. The CDR3 covers 15 residues. The CDR3 region is CASSLGAAFLAEAFL. CDR3 coding DNA: TGTGCCAGCAGCTTAGGGGCAGCTTTCTTGGCTGAAGCTTTCCTT.

This clonotype was counted between two and nine times. The gene calls are TRBV2 and TRBJ2-2; D remains unclear. From germline, CDR1 is SNHLY and CDR2 FYNNEI. CDR3 size: 15 residues. The V end was cut by 3 bases, the J end by 0 bases, with 8 bases between. This CDR3 reads CASSERRTNTGELFF. In DNA, the CDR3 is TGTGCCAGCAGTGAGCGGCGAACGAACACCGGGGAGCTGTTTTTT. Complete variable domain (other parts from reference TRBV2 and TRBJ2-2): EPEVTQTPSHQVTQMGQEVILRCVPISNHLYFYWYRQILGQKVEFLVSFYNNEISEKSEIFDDQFSVERPDGSNFTLKIRSTKLEDSAMYFCASSERRTNTGELFFGEGSRLTVL.

This clonotype has a count of ten or more. The chain uses TRBV6-1 and TRBJ2-7; no definite D call. Per the germline V gene, CDR1 is MNHNS and CDR2 is SASEGT. The CDR3 covers 12 residues. V was pared by 6 bases and J by 11 bases, with 17 bases between. The CDR3 DNA is TGTGCCAGCAGACCTGAGGTGGGATGGGAGTACTTC. Translated: CASRPEVGWEYF.

Ten or more counts support this clonotype. This chain connects TRBV2 to TRBJ2-7; tentative D call: TRBD2 (5 bases). Germline CDR1 is SNHLY and CDR2 is FYNNEI. The V end was cut by 3 bases, the J end by 0 bases, with 15 bases between. The CDR3 covers 16 residues. The CDR3 is CASSDLRGSDSYEQYF. The DNA of the CDR3 is TGTGCCAGCAGTGACCTCCGGGGAAGTGACTCCTACGAGCAGTACTTC. The whole variable domain, remainder taken from reference TRBV2 and TRBJ2-7, is EPEVTQTPSHQVTQMGQEVILRCVPISNHLYFYWYRQILGQKVEFLVSFYNNEISEKSEIFDDQFSVERPDGSNFTLKIRSTKLEDSAMYFCASSDLRGSDSYEQYFGPGTRLTVT.

This clonotype was picked up a small number of times. The chain carries TRBV20-1 and TRBJ1-2; TRBD1 matches at 10 bases. The CDR3 spans 14 residues. CDR1 and CDR2 from the germline V gene are DFQATT and SNEGSKA (reference sequence). V lost 3 bases and J lost 8; bases outside the gene matches: 9. The CDR3 reads CSASVDRGRSGYTF. The CDR3 region has the DNA TGCAGTGCTAGCGTAGACAGGGGGCGATCGGGCTACACCTTC.

This clonotype was seen ten or more times. A junction end diverges from the germline sequence, so it may reflect a read error. The chain uses TRBV2 and TRBJ2-5, with D perhaps TRBD2 (5 bases). The CDR3 is 15 amino acids. Germline lookup yields CDR1 SNHLY and CDR2 FYNNEI. This CDR3 reads CASREEASSQETQYF. The DNA of the CDR3 is TGTGCCAGCCGTGAGGAGGCTAGCTCCCAAGAGACCCAGTACTTC.

This clonotype was counted ten times or more. The chain combines TRBV3-1 with TRBJ1-5; no firm D call. Germline V CDR1 and CDR2: LGHDT, YNNKEL (reference sequence). With 0 bases removed from V and 1 base from J, the gap between germline ends came to 7 bases. The CDR3 contains 15 residues. The CDR3 sequence: CASSQDASSNQPQHF. The CDR3 region has the DNA TGTGCCAGCAGCCAAGACGCTAGCAGCAATCAGCCCCAGCATTTT.

This clonotype was picked up many times. This sequence joins TRBV2 and TRBJ2-7; 7 bases are a match to TRBD1. This CDR3 contains 12 residues. Looked up from germline, CDR1 is SNHLY and CDR2 is FYNNEI. The junction had 7 bases not matched to a gene; V was cut back by 8 bases and J by 6 bases. CDR3 sequence (DNA): TGTGCCAGCGGACAGGTTTCGGGCGAGCAGTACTTC. Amino acid sequence: CASGQVSGEQYF.

CDR3 nucleotides: TGCAGTGCAGACAGCCAAAACGTAAATGAAAAACTGTTTTTT. Its translation is CSADSQNVNEKLFF. This chain links TRBV20-1 with TRBJ1-4, with a tentative D call TRBD1 (5 bases). The length of the CDR3 is 14 residues. Trimming took 6 bases from V and 5 from J, leaving 16 bases between them. Germline loops: CDR1 DFQATT, CDR2 SNEGSKA (reference sequence).

This clonotype appeared many times. The chain employs TRBV19 and TRBJ1-5, with D possibly being TRBD1 (5 bases). This CDR3 region has 16 residues. Germline V gene sequence: CDR1 LNHDA, CDR2 SQIVND (reference sequence). Trimming stripped 6 bases from V and 8 bases from J, with 23 bases between. The CDR3 DNA follows: TGTGCCAGTAGCCTCGAGGGGTGGCGGGATTTGAAGCCCCAGCATTTT. Translating it yields CASSLEGWRDLKPQHF.

A few counts support this clonotype. The rearrangement uses TRBV15 and TRBJ1-1; D is possibly TRBD1 (5 bases). Germline assignment: CDR1 LNHNV and CDR2 YYDKDF (reference sequence). The CDR3 spans 12 residues. V lost 4 bases, J lost 11 bases, and 14 bases lay in between. CDR3 loop: CATSTPRTPAFF. In nucleotides, the CDR3 is TGTGCCACCAGCACCCCTAGGACACCGGCTTTCTTT.